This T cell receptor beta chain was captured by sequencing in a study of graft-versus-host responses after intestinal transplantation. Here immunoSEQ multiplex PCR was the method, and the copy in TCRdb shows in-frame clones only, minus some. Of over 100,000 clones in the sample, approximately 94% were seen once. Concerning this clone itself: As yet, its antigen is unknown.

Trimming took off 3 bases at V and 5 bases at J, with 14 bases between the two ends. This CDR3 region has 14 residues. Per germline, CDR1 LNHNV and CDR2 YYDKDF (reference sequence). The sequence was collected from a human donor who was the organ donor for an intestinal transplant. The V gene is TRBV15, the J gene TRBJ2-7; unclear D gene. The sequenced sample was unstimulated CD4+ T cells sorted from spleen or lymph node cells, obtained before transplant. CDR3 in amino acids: CATSRGQSLDEQYF. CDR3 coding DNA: TGTGCCACCAGCAGGGGTCAGAGTCTGGACGAGCAGTACTTC.